Sequencing of this TCR beta chain was carried out in a study of T-cell memory formation after mild COVID-19. Study results and caveats: The finding that pre-infection memory included some responding clones suggested that cross-reactive memory joined. CD4/CD8 balance characterized clones contracting day 15 to 85, and CD4+ skew characterized later expanders. Still unconfirmed is whether the second-wave clones peaking on day 37 recognized SARS-CoV-2.

This clonotype came up a few times. Its antigen is not identified. A single record per CDR3 protein comes from TCRdb applying MiXCR to the 5' RACE reads. This table holds 200,000 to 250,000 distinct CDR3 sequences, roughly a tenth found once. This CDR3 is built from 15 residues. V lost 0 bases and J 8 bases, leaving 11 bases between the germline ends. CDR1 LGHNA and CDR2 YSLEER come from the germline V gene. The chain joins TRBV4-3 to TRBJ1-6; weak D call: TRBD1 (5 bases). Sequencing was carried out using PBMCs or a T cell subset sorted from them (not recorded which). The TCR was taken from a man aged 18 to 35 who had mild COVID-19 (a few samples of this study predate the infection). Cell type and time point are not known. Here the CDR3 reads CASSQEAGRYSPLHF. CDR3 nucleotide sequence: TGCGCCAGCAGCCAAGAGGCGGGACGTTATTCACCCCTCCACTTT.